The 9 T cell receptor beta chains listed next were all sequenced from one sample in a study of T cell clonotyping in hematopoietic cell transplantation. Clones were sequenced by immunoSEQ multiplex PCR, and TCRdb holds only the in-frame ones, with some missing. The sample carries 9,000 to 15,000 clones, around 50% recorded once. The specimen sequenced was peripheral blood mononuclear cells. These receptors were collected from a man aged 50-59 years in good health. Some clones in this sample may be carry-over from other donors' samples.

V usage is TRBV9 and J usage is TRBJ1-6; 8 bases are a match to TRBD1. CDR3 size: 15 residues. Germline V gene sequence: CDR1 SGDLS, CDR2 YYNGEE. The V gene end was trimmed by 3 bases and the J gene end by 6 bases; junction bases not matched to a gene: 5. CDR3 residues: CASSAQGAGNSPLHF. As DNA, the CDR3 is TGTGCCAGCAGCGCCCAGGGGGCCGGTAATTCACCCCTCCACTTT.

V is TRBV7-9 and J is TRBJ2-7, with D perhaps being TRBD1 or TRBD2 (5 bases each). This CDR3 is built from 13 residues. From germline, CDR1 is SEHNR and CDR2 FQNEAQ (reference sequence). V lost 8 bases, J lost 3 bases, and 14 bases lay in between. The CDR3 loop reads CASGGDLYYEQYF. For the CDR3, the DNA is TGTGCCAGCGGGGGTGACCTTTACTACGAGCAGTACTTC.

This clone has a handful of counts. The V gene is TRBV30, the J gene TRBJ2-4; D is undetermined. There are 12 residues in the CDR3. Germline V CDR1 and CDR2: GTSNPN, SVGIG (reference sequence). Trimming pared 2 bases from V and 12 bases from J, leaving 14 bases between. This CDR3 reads CAWSPAPRDQYF. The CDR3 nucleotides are TGTGCCTGGAGTCCCGCCCCACGCGATCAGTACTTC.

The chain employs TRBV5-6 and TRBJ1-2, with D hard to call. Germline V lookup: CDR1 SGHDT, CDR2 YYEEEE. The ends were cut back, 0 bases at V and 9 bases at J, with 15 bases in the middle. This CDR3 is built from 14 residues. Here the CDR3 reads CASSLVGNVRSYTF. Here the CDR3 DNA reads TGTGCCAGCAGCTTGGTAGGGAATGTTCGGAGCTACACCTTC.

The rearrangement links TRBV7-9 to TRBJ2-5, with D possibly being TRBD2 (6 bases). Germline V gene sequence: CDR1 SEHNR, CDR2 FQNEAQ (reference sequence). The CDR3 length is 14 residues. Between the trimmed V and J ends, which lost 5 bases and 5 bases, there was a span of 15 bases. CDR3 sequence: CASSRKGGHETQYF. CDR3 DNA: TGTGCCAGCAGCCGTAAAGGAGGGCACGAGACCCAGTACTTC.

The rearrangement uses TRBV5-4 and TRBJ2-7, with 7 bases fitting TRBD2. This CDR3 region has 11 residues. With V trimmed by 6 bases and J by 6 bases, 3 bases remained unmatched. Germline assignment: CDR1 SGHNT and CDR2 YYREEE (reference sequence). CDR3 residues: CASNTGGEQYF. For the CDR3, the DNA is TGTGCCAGCAATACGGGGGGCGAGCAGTACTTC.

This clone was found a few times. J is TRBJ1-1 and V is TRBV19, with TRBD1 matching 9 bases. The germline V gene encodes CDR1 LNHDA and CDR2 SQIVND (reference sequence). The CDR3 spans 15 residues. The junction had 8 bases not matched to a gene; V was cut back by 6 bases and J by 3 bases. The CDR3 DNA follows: TGTGCCAGTAGCCGAAACAGGGGGCAGGACACTGAAGCTTTCTTT. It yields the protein CASSRNRGQDTEAFF.

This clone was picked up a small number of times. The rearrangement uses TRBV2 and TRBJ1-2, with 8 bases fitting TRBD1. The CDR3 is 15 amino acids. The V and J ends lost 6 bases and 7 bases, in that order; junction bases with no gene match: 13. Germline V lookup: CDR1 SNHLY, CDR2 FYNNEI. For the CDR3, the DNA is TGTGCCAGCAGAGCACAGGGGGTTGTGGTACTTGGCTACACCTTC. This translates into CASRAQGVVVLGYTF.

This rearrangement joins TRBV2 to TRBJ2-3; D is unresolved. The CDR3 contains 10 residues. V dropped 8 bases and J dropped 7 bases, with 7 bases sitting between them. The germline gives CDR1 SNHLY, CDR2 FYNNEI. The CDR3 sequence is CASLRNTQYF. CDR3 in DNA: TGTGCCAGCCTGCGGAATACGCAGTATTTT.